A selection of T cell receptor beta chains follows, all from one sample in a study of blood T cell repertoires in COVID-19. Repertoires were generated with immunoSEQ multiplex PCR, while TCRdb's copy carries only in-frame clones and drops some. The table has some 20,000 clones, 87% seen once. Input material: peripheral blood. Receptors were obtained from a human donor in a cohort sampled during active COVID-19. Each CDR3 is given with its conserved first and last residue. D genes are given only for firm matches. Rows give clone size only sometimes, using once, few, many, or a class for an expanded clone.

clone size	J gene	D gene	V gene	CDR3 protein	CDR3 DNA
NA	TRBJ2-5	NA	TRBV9	CASRGQGETQYF	TGTGCCAGCAGAGGGCAGGGGGAGACCCAGTACTTC
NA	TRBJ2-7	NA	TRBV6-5	CASSYSQGQGGEQYF	TGTGCCAGCAGTTACTCGCAGGGGCAGGGGGGCGAGCAGTACTTC
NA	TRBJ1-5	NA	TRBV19	CASSGAGERGLSQILSNQPQHF	TGTGCCAGTAGTGGCGCAGGGGAGCGGGGTTTGAGCCAGATTTTAAGCAATCAGCCCCAGCATTTT
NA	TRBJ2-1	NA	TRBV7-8	CASSLGGGGYNEQFF	TGTGCCAGCAGCTTAGGGGGGGGCGGCTACAATGAGCAGTTCTTC
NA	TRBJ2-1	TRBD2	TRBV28	CASSPGAGGSYNEQFF	TGTGCCAGCAGCCCGGGGGCGGGAGGCTCCTACAATGAGCAGTTCTTC
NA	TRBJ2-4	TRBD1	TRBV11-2	CASSRQGWDIQYF	TGTGCCAGCAGCAGACAGGGATGGGACATTCAGTACTTC
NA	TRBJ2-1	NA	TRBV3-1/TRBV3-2	CASSPTAGEQFF	TGTGCCAGCAGCCCAACTGCAGGTGAGCAGTTCTTC
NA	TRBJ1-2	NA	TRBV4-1	CASSHAPGGAQGYTF	TGCGCCAGCAGCCACGCTCCGGGGGGGGCGCAGGGCTACACCTTC
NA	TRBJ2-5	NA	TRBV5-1	CASSLSYLAGETQYF	TGCGCCAGCAGCTTGAGTTACCTAGCTGGTGAGACCCAGTACTTC
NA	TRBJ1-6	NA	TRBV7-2	CASSLGGGGYNSPLHF	TGTGCCAGCAGCTTAGGGGGGGGAGGCTATAATTCACCCCTCCACTTT
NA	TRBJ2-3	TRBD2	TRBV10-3	CAISAAGGIDTQYF	TGTGCCATCAGTGCCGCGGGAGGCATAGATACGCAGTATTTT
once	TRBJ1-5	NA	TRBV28	CASSLSLQPQHF	TGTGCCAGCAGTTTATCTCTTCAGCCCCAGCATTTT
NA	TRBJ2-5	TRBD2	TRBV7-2	CASSSTFLAVGEAQYF	TGTGCCAGCAGCTCCACCTTTCTAGCGGTGGGGGAGGCCCAGTACTTC
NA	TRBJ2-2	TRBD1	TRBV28	CASSPRGQGQGWGTGELFF	TGTGCCAGCAGTCCCCGAGGACAGGGCCAGGGCTGGGGCACCGGGGAGCTGTTTTTT
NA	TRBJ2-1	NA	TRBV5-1	CASSLSEQRSYNEQFF	TGCGCCAGCAGCTTAAGTGAGCAACGTTCCTACAATGAGCAGTTCTTC
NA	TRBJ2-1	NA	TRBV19	CASSIALPGNNEQFF	TGTGCCAGTAGTATAGCCCTACCGGGGAACAATGAGCAGTTCTTC
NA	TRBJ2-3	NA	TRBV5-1	CASSLAEEVPGTQYF	TGCGCCAGCAGCTTGGCAGAAGAAGTGCCAGGTACGCAGTATTTT
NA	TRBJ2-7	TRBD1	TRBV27	CASRQGVSFEQYF	TGTGCCAGCCGACAGGGGGTCTCTTTCGAGCAGTACTTC
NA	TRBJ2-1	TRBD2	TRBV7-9	CASSRTSGGNEQFF	TGTGCCAGCAGCCGGACTAGCGGCGGCAATGAGCAGTTCTTC
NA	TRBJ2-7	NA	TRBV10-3	CAISSSFDSSYEQYF	TGTGCCATCAGTTCTTCTTTTGACAGCTCCTACGAGCAGTACTTC
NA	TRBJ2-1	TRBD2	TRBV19	CASSHGLAGGPRSYNEQFF	TGTGCCAGTAGTCACGGACTAGCGGGAGGGCCTAGGTCCTACAATGAGCAGTTCTTC
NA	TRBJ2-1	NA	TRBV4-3	CASSHGVEGNEQFF	TGCGCCAGCAGCCACGGGGTTGAGGGCAATGAGCAGTTCTTC
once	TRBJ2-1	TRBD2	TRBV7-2	CASSFELAGNNEQFF	TGTGCCAGCAGCTTCGAACTAGCGGGGAACAATGAGCAGTTCTTC
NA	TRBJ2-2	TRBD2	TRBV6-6	CASSQTPSGGTGELFF	TGTGCCAGCAGCCAAACTCCTAGCGGGGGCACCGGGGAGCTGTTTTTT
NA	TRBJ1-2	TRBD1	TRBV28	CASSAWDRVDYGYTF	TGTGCCAGCAGTGCTTGGGACAGGGTTGACTATGGCTACACCTTC
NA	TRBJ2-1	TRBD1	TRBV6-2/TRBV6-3	CASSSGQGLYNEQFF	TGTGCCAGCAGTTCCGGACAGGGGCTTTACAATGAGCAGTTCTTC
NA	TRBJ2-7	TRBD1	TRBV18	CASSPGTGGPAEQYF	TGTGCCAGCTCACCGGGGACAGGGGGTCCCGCGGAGCAGTACTTC
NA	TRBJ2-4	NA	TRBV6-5	CASSTTLTGDIQYF	TGTGCCAGTAGTACAACTTTAACCGGAGACATTCAGTACTTC
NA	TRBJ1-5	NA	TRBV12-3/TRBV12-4	CASALTGQPQHF	TGTGCCAGCGCTCTAACGGGTCAGCCCCAGCATTTT
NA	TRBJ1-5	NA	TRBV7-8	CASSPQAIVNQPQHF	TGTGCCAGCAGCCCCCAGGCCATAGTTAATCAGCCCCAGCATTTT
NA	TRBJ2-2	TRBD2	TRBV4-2	CASSQGLAGLAGGELFF	TGTGCCAGCAGCCAGGGACTAGCGGGGCTCGCGGGCGGGGAGCTGTTTTTT
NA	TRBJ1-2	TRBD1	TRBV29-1	CSVAPQTGVYGYTF	TGCAGCGTTGCCCCCCAGACAGGGGTCTATGGCTACACCTTC
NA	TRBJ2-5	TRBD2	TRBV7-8	CASSLEAGDETQYF	TGTGCCAGCAGCTTAGAAGCGGGAGATGAGACCCAGTACTTC